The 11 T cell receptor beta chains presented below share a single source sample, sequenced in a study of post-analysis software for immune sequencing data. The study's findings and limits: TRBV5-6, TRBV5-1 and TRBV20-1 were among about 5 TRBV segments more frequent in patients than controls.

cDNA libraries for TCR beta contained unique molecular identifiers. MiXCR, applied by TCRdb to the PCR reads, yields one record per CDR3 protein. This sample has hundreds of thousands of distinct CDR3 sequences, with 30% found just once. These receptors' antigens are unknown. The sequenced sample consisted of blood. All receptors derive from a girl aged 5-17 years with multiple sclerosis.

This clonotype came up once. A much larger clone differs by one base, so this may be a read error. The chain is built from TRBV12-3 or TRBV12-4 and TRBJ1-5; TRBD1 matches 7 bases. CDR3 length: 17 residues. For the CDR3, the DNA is TGTGCCGGCAGTTTAAGGGGACAGCTTAATAGCAATCAGCCCCAGCATTTT. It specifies CAGSLRGQLNSNQPQHF.

The CDR3 region is CSANSSSRANSPLHF. DNA of the CDR3: TGCAGTGCTAACTCGTCCTCCAGGGCAAATTCACCCCTCCACTTT. This chain uses TRBV20-1 with TRBJ1-6; weak D call: TRBD1 (5 bases). The V end was cut by 4 bases, the J end by 7 bases, with 17 bases between. The CDR3 runs to 15 residues. Germline V gene data show CDR1 as DFQATT and CDR2 as SNEGSKA (reference sequence).

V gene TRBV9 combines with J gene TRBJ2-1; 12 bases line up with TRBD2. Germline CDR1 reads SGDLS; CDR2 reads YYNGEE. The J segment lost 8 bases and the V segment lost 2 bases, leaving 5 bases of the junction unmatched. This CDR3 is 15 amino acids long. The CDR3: CASSVLAGGRDEQFF. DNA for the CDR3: TGTGCCAGCAGCGTTCTAGCGGGGGGGCGTGATGAGCAGTTCTTC.

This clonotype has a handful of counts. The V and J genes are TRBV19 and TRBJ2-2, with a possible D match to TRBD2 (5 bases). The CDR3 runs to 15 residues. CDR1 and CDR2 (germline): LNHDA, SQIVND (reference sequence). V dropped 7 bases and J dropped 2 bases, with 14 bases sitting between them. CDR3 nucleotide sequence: TGTGCCAGTACCGTGGGAGCGGTAAACACCGGGGAGCTGTTTTTT. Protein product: CASTVGAVNTGELFF.

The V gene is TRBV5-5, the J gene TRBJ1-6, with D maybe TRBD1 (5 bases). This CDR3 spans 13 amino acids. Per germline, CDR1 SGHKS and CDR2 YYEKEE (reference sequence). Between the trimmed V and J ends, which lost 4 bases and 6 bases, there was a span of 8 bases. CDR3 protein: CASSVRVNSPLHF. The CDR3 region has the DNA TGTGCCAGCAGCGTCAGGGTTAATTCACCCCTCCACTTT.

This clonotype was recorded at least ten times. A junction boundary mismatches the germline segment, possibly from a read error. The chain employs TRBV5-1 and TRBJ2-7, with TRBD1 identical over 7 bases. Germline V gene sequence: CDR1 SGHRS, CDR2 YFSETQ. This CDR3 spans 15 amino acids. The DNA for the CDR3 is TGCGCCAGCAGCCTCGGACAGGAGTACTCCTACGAACAGTACTTC. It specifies CASSLGQEYSYEQYF.

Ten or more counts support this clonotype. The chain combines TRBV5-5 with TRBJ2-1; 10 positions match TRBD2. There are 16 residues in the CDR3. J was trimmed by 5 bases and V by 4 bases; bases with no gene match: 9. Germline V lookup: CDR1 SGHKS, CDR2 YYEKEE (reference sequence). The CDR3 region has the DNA TGTGCCAGCAGCACAACCGGGACTAGCGCAAACAATGAGCAGTTCTTC. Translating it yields CASSTTGTSANNEQFF.

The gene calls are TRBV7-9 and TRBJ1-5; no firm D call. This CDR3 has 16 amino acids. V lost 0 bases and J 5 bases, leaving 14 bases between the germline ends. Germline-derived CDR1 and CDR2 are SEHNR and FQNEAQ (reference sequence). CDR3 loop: CASSLASPSGDQPQHF. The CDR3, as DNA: TGTGCCAGCAGCTTAGCATCGCCGTCGGGTGATCAGCCCCAGCATTTT.

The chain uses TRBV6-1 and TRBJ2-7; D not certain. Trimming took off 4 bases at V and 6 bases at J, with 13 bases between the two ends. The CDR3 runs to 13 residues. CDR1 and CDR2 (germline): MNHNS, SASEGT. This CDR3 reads CASSAAVVGEQYF. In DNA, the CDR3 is TGTGCCAGCAGTGCCGCGGTTGTGGGCGAGCAGTACTTC.

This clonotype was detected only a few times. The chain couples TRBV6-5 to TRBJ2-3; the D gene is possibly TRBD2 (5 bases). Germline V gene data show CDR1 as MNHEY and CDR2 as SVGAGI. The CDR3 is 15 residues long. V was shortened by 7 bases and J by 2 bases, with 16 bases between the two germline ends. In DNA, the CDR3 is TGTGCCAGCACCCATCGGGGAGCACCCACAGATACGCAGTATTTT. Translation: CASTHRGAPTDTQYF.

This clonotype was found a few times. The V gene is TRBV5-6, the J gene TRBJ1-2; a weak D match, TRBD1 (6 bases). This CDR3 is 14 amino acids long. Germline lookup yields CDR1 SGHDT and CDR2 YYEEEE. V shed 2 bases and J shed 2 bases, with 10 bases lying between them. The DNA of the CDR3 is TGTGCCAGCAGCTTCTTCCAGGGGAACTATGGCTACACCTTC. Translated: CASSFFQGNYGYTF.